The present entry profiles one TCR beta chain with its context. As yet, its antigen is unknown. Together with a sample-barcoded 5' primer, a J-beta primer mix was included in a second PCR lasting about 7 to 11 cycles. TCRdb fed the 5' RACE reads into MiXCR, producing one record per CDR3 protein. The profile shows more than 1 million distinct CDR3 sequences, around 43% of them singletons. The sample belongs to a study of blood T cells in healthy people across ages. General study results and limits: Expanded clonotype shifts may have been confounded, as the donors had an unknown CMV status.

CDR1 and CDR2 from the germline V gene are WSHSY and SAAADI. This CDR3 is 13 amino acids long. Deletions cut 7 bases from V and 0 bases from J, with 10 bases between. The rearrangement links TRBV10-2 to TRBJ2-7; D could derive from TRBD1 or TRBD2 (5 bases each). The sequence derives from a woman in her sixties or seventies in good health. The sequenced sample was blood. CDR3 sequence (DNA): TGCGCCAGCAAGGGGACGCCCTCCTACGAGCAGTACTTC. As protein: CASKGTPSYEQYF.